This T cell receptor beta chain is from a study of T cell repertoires in cytomegalovirus infection. Across the whole study: It was recently identified HLA-C-restricted and well-studied HLA-B-restricted CMV epitopes that the study used. Public TCR beta signature analysis indicated the presence of both CMV infection and matching HLA type. Study-wide results and limits: CMV carriers with the relevant HLA were identified by cumulative public TCR beta family frequency.

J gave up 1 base and V 5 bases, and 8 bases lay outside the gene matches. This CDR3 spans 16 amino acids. Per the germline V gene, CDR1 is SGHTA and CDR2 is FQGNSA. Each CDR3 protein gets one entry after TCRdb re-called the reads with MiXCR. This sample has around 310,000 distinct CDR3 sequences, with almost 30% found just once. As concerns this clonotype: Its antigen is currently unknown.

The V and J genes are TRBV7-2 and TRBJ1-1; 9 bases agree with TRBD1. Here the sequenced sample was cultured PBMCs, taken from culture after CMV antigen stimulation. This sequence was found in a human donor in good health (CMV status not recorded). Some clones in this sample may be carry-over from other donors' samples. CDR3 nucleotide sequence: TGTGCCAGCAGCACCCGGGACAGGGTGGAGAACACTGAAGCTTTCTTT. Protein sequence: CASSTRDRVENTEAFF.